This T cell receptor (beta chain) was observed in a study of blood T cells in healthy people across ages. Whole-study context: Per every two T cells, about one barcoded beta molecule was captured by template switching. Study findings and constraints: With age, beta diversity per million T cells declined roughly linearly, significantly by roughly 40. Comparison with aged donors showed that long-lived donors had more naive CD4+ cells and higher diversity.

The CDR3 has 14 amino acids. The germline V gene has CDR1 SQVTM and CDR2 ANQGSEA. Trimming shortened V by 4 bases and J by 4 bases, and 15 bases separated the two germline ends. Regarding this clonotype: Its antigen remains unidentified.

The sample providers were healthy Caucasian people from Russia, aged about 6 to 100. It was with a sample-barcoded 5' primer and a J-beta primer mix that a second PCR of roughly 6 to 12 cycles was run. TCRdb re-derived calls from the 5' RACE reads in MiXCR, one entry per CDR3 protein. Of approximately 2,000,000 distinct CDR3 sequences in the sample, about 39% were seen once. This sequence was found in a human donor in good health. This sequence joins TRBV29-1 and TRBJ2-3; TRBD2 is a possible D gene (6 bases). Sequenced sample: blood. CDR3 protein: CSVGTGELADTQYF. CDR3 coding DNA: TGCAGCGTTGGAACGGGGGAGCTCGCAGATACGCAGTATTTT.